This T cell receptor beta chain is drawn from a study of T cell responses to AZD1222 COVID-19 vaccine. TCRdb's copy holds only in-frame clones and misses some; the assay was immunoSEQ multiplex PCR. The table records about 93,000 clones, roughly nine tenths of them present only once. This clone was seen a single time. The source material was peripheral blood, sampled 28 days after the second AZD1222 dose. This TCR derives from an adult who received the AZD1222 COVID-19 vaccine.

The CDR3 DNA reads TGCAGCGTTGAAGCGGTCACTAGCGGGAGGACAACCTACGAGCAGTACTTC. It encodes CSVEAVTSGRTTYEQYF. The rearrangement joins TRBV29-1 to TRBJ2-7; 12 bases match TRBD2. This CDR3 spans 17 amino acids. Trimming at V came to 1 base and at J to 2 bases, leaving 9 bases not matched to a gene. Germline V gives CDR1 SQVTM, CDR2 ANQGSEA.